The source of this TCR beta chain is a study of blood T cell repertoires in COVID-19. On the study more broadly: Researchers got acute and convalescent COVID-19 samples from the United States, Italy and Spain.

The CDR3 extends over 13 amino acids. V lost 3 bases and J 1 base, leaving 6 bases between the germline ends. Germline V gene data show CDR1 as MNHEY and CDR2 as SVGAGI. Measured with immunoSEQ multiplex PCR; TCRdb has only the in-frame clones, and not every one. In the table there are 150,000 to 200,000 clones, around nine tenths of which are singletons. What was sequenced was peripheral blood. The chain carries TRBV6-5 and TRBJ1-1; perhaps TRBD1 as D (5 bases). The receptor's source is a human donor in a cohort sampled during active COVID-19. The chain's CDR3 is CASSYQGNTEAFF. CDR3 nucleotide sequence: TGTGCCAGCAGTTATCAGGGGAACACTGAAGCTTTCTTT.